This T cell receptor beta chain was recovered during a study of blood T cell repertoires in COVID-19. Study context: Samples of COVID-19 (acute and convalescent) were obtained from the United States, Italy and Spain. PBMCs, B-cell-depleted T cells, or T cells were the source of the cDNA or gDNA that made up the material.

Seattle patients were enrolled during active infection and followed longitudinally. Original processing notes: Quantification of nucleated cells was approximated via reference gene primer amplification. Assay: immunoSEQ multiplex PCR; the TCRdb copy retains only in-frame clones and omits some. The V and J calls and clone size are taken from that table; D and trimming were inferred from the DNA. The sample has some 150,000 clones, roughly 88% seen once. The receptor was derived from a woman aged 60-75 years with COVID-19, enrolled during active disease. The sequenced sample was peripheral blood.

In nucleotides, the CDR3 is TGTGCCAGCAGCCGCGCCCGTAACCTGCGGGACAGGGACTACGAGCAGTACTTC. Amino acid sequence: CASSRARNLRDRDYEQYF. This sequence joins TRBV7-9 and TRBJ2-7, with 9 bases lining up with TRBD1. The CDR3 is made up of 18 amino acids. Trimming cost V 5 bases and J 3 bases; bases outside gene matches: 17. CDR1 is SEHNR and CDR2 is FQNEAQ in the germline V gene (reference sequence).